Following are 24 T cell receptor beta chains from one sample sequenced in a study of response to subunit inactivated influenza vaccine. TCRdb processed the RT-PCR reads anew with MiXCR; each CDR3 protein has one entry. In the table there are around 600,000 distinct CDR3 sequences, approximately 10% of which are singletons. These same records also appear under a second study, on T cells expressing NK-cell markers. According to that study: Synthesis of TCR beta cDNA relied on 5'RACE template switching carrying UMIs.

The source material was PBMCs from blood, sampled on the day of vaccination. These receptors were taken from a man in his fifties who received an inactivated influenza vaccine.

This clonotype has a count of ten or more. The genes are TRBV10-3 and TRBJ2-6, with D perhaps matching TRBD2 (6 bases). V was cut by 0 bases and J by 2 bases, with 17 bases left in between. The CDR3 sequence is 19 residues long. Germline V lookup: CDR1 ENHRY, CDR2 SYGVKD. DNA for the CDR3: TGTGCCATCAGTGAGTCGATTGGAGGGGAATTTCCTGGGGCCAACGTCCTGACTTTC. It is translated as CAISESIGGEFPGANVLTF.

The rearrangement joins TRBV5-1 to TRBJ2-5; D gene uncertain. V was shortened by 6 bases and J by 5 bases, with 14 bases between the two germline ends. This CDR3 is built from 13 residues. CDR1 and CDR2 from the germline V gene are SGHRS and YFSETQ. CDR3 sequence (DNA): TGCGCCAGCACCTCGCTGTGGGATGAGACCCAGTACTTC. It translates to CASTSLWDETQYF.

This clonotype was seen a few times. This chain links TRBV6-1 with TRBJ2-1, with 8 bases aligning to TRBD2. Trimming at V came to 7 bases and at J to 8 bases, leaving 7 bases not matched to a gene. This CDR3 is 13 amino acids long. Per germline, CDR1 MNHNS and CDR2 SASEGT. CDR3 bases: TGTGCCAGCATGACGGGGGGGCCTTATGAGCAGTTCTTC. Translation gives CASMTGGPYEQFF.

This clonotype was observed at least ten times. The genes are TRBV29-1 and TRBJ2-1, with 10 bases fitting TRBD1. V shed 7 bases and J 3 bases; nucleotides not matched to a gene: 3. This CDR3 spans 13 amino acids. The germline V gene encodes CDR1 SQVTM and CDR2 ANQGSEA. CDR3 region: CSGGQGFYNEQFF. CDR3 sequence (DNA): TGCAGCGGGGGACAGGGGTTCTACAATGAGCAGTTCTTC.

The chain carries TRBV24-1 and TRBJ2-3; perhaps TRBD2 as D (6 bases). Per germline, CDR1 KGHDR and CDR2 SFDVKD. Deletions cut 4 bases from V and 2 bases from J, with 9 bases between. This CDR3 region has 14 residues. DNA for the CDR3: TGTGCCACCAGTGAGGCTAGCGCCACAGATACGCAGTATTTT. This codes for CATSEASATDTQYF.

The table lists this clonotype with a few counts. The V and J genes are TRBV3-1 and TRBJ2-2, with D unresolved. The V gene's germline CDR1 is LGHDT and CDR2 YNNKEL (reference sequence). This CDR3 has 15 amino acids. V was trimmed by 5 bases and J by 5 bases, leaving 15 bases between them. The CDR3 bases are TGTGCCAGCAGCTCCCACCGGCCCTATACCGGGGAGCTGTTTTTT. Encoded protein: CASSSHRPYTGELFF.

The chain recombines TRBV6-2 or TRBV6-3 with TRBJ1-1; TRBD1 might be the D (5 bases). Trimming removed 7 bases at V and 7 bases at J, with 16 bases between. The length of the CDR3 is 13 residues. CDR1 is MNHEY, CDR2 SVGEGT, per germline. The CDR3 coding sequence is TGTGCCAGCACTAGCGCAGGGAAGAGTGAAGCTTTCTTT. The encoded protein is CASTSAGKSEAFF.

The rearrangement links TRBV6-1 to TRBJ2-3; the D gene is possibly TRBD1 (5 bases). V shed 6 bases and J shed 1 base, with 11 bases lying between them. This CDR3 comprises 14 residues. Per the germline V gene, CDR1 is MNHNS and CDR2 is SASEGT. DNA of the CDR3: TGTGCCAGCAGACCAGGGTGGGGCACAGATACGCAGTATTTT. As protein: CASRPGWGTDTQYF.

As to this clonotype: Germline and junction disagree at one end, which may indicate a read error. The chain uses TRBV7-7 and TRBJ2-3; 8 nucleotides match TRBD2. Germline loops: CDR1 SSHAT, CDR2 FNYEAQ (reference sequence). The CDR3 runs 17 residues. The chain's CDR3 is CASSLGGAGGAADTQYF. The CDR3, as DNA: TGTGCTAGCAGCTTAGGCGGGGCCGGGGGGGCCGCAGATACGCAGTATTTT.

V and J are TRBV20-1 and TRBJ2-7, with D unclear. This CDR3 contains 12 residues. The germline V gene encodes CDR1 DFQATT and CDR2 SNEGSKA (reference sequence). V was cut by 3 bases and J by 3 bases, with 9 bases left in between. This chain's CDR3 is CSARDGYYEQYF. CDR3 in DNA: TGCAGTGCTAGGGACGGTTACTACGAGCAGTACTTC.

This clonotype has more than one count but fewer than ten. The gene calls are TRBV5-5 and TRBJ1-4; a possible D gene is TRBD1 (6 bases). The germline V gene encodes CDR1 SGHKS and CDR2 YYEKEE (reference sequence). The CDR3 covers 16 residues. V lost 2 bases and J lost 7, with 18 bases in between. For the CDR3, the DNA is TGTGCCAGCAGCTTCCGCCTACAGGGAGCGGGTGAAAAACTGTTTTTT. Translated: CASSFRLQGAGEKLFF.

As to this clonotype: Sequence at one end of the junction differs from germline and may be a read error. J is TRBJ2-7 and V is TRBV20-1; 8 bases agree with TRBD2. Germline loops: CDR1 DFQATT, CDR2 SNEGSKA (reference sequence). The CDR3 consists of 14 residues. The CDR3 region is CSARGTSGSSEQYF. The CDR3 nucleotides are TGCAGTGCGAGAGGGACCAGCGGGAGTTCCGAGCAGTACTTC.

This chain links TRBV20-1 with TRBJ2-5; 7 bases align to TRBD1. Losses at the gene ends were 6 bases for V and 4 bases for J; bases not matched to a gene: 8. Germline-derived CDR1 and CDR2 are DFQATT and SNEGSKA (reference sequence). The CDR3 is 13 amino acids. CDR3 bases: TGCAGTGCCAAGACAGGGAATCTAGAGACCCAGTACTTC. Translation gives CSAKTGNLETQYF.

This clonotype was seen a few times. The V gene is TRBV7-9, the J gene TRBJ2-1, with D tentatively TRBD2 (5 bases). Germline loops: CDR1 SEHNR, CDR2 FQNEAQ (reference sequence). This CDR3 is built from 16 residues. Between the trimmed V and J ends, which lost 5 bases and 9 bases, there was a span of 23 bases. CDR3 sequence (DNA): TGTGCCAGCAGCCCCAATTTTTTGGGGAGACCGGGTGAGCAGTTCTTC. It specifies CASSPNFLGRPGEQFF.

This clonotype was detected only a few times. This chain links TRBV5-1 with TRBJ2-1; 8 nucleotides line up with TRBD2. With 2 bases clipped from V and 5 bases from J, the junction kept 9 bases outside the gene matches. The germline CDR1 and CDR2 sequences are SGHRS and YFSETQ. There are 16 residues in the CDR3. This chain's CDR3 is CASSFLAGTYNNEQFF. The DNA for the CDR3 is TGCGCCAGCAGCTTCTTAGCGGGGACCTACAACAATGAGCAGTTCTTC.

The chain recombines TRBV27 with TRBJ2-7; 10 nucleotides line up with TRBD1. V shed 4 bases, J shed 5 bases, and the junction held 8 bases outside the gene matches. Germline-derived CDR1 and CDR2 are MNHEY and SMNVEV (reference sequence). This CDR3 spans 15 amino acids. In DNA, the CDR3 is TGTGCCAGCAGTTCGACAGGGGGCGCACCCCACGAGCAGTACTTC. Translated, it gives CASSSTGGAPHEQYF.

The V call is TRBV28, the J call TRBJ2-7; D remains ambiguous. This CDR3 is built from 14 residues. The V gene's germline CDR1 is MDHEN and CDR2 SYDVKM. V lost 2 bases and J 2 bases, leaving 10 bases between the germline ends. In nucleotides, the CDR3 is TGTGCCAGCAGTTTAGGCGGATTACCCTACGAGCAGTACTTC. It yields the protein CASSLGGLPYEQYF.

This clonotype was detected a few times. V gene TRBV27 combines with J gene TRBJ2-3; D gene unclear. CDR3 length: 14 residues. Germline CDR1 is MNHEY and CDR2 is SMNVEV (reference sequence). V gave up 7 bases and J gave up 3 bases, with 14 bases separating them. The DNA for the CDR3 is TGTGCCAGCAAAGCCCTGGTCCCGACAGATACGCAGTATTTT. Translating it yields CASKALVPTDTQYF.

Only a few counts were recorded for this clonotype. The CDR3 DNA sequence: TGCAGTGCTACCGGACAGGGAAATAATTCACCCCTCCACTTT. Translation: CSATGQGNNSPLHF. J is TRBJ1-6 and V is TRBV20-1; 8 nucleotides align to TRBD1. The CDR3 contains 14 residues. The V and J ends lost 4 bases and 5 bases, in that order; junction bases with no gene match: 4. The germline gives CDR1 DFQATT, CDR2 SNEGSKA (reference sequence).

This clonotype has at least ten counts. The chain is built from TRBV5-1 and TRBJ2-2; a weak D match, TRBD1 (5 bases). Germline V gene lookup returns CDR1 SGHRS and CDR2 YFSETQ. V was clipped by 0 bases and J by 0 bases, with 9 bases between them. The CDR3 contains 16 residues. CDR3: CASSLVGATNTGELFF. Here the CDR3 DNA reads TGCGCCAGCAGCTTGGTAGGGGCGACGAACACCGGGGAGCTGTTTTTT.

This chain joins TRBV2 and TRBJ2-7; D gene uncertain. V shed 6 bases and J shed 7 bases, with 10 bases lying between them. Germline CDR1 is SNHLY and CDR2 is FYNNEI. This CDR3 has 11 amino acids. CDR3 sequence reads: CASSTSLEQYF. CDR3 DNA: TGTGCCAGCAGCACTTCGCTTGAGCAGTACTTC.

In this sample, this clonotype turned up a few times. The chain combines TRBV7-9 with TRBJ1-2; D is ambiguous. Trimming removed 5 bases from V and 5 bases from J, with 21 bases in between. CDR1 and CDR2 from the germline V gene are SEHNR and FQNEAQ (reference sequence). CDR3 length: 16 amino acids. CDR3 DNA: TGTGCCAGCAGCAGCCCGACACGAGAGTTGGCGTATGGCTACACCTTC. Residues: CASSSPTRELAYGYTF.

This clonotype was detected a few times. The J gene is TRBJ2-3, the V gene TRBV12-3 or TRBV12-4; 8 bases are a match to TRBD1. Unmatched junction bases numbered 7, after V lost 4 bases and J lost 4 bases. The CDR3 contains 15 residues. CDR3 nucleotides: TGTGCCAGCAGTTGGGGAGGACAGGGATCAGATACGCAGTATTTT. Amino acid sequence: CASSWGGQGSDTQYF.

This clonotype turned up a few times. The V gene is TRBV7-8, the J gene TRBJ1-6, with D hard to call. This CDR3 has 17 residues. Trimming took off 5 bases at V and 10 bases at J, with 24 bases between the two ends. CDR1 is SGHVS, CDR2 FQNEAQ, per germline. For the CDR3, the DNA is TGTGCCAGCAGCCCCTATGGGCAACGTGGAGTCCCGTCACCCCTCCACTTT. It translates to CASSPYGQRGVPSPLHF. Full variable domain (rest looked up from reference TRBV7-8 and TRBJ1-6): GAGVSQSPRYKVAKRGQDVALRCDPISGHVSLFWYQQALGQGPEFLTYFQNEAQLDKSGLPSDRFFAERPEGSVSTLKIQRTQQEDSAVYLCASSPYGQRGVPSPLHFGNGTRLTVT.